This T cell receptor beta chain was profiled in a study of blood T cell repertoires in COVID-19 (dated by TCRdb to between 2020 and 2021). With regard to the full study: The collaborator samples originated in the United States, Italy and Spain and spanned the acute and convalescent phases of COVID-19. A de-identified subject ID, COVID-19 status, age in years and sex were almost always included in the sample metadata. The prospective study material was composed of cDNA or gDNA derived from T cells, B-cell-depleted T cells, or PBMCs. Samples were obtained from the ongoing ImmuneRACE study (first 160 participants) and from some 1,200 subjects provided by 6 global collaborators. The repertoires were made available in a free public database intended to serve as a resource for research on the immune response to SARS-CoV-2. Where available, HLA class I and class II types were obtained from metadata supplied by the sample provider rather than from assay-based typing. The dataset comprised deeply sampled blood TCRbeta repertoires from subjects exposed to, actively infected with, or recovered from COVID-19. What the work shows at the level of the full study, not this receptor alone: How much clinical and demographic metadata was included differed by source and by participant, and the metadata was provided uncurated.

CDR1 KGHDR and CDR2 SFDVKD were looked up in the germline V gene. V is pruned by 1 base and J by 3 bases, leaving 8 bases of the junction without a gene match. The cysteine opens and the phenylalanine closes a CDR3 of 18 amino acids. CDR3 DNA is the only sequence kept; it has 54 bases, read in frame from the first base. To note about this clone: Its antigen remains unidentified. The record has no base qualities; no much larger clone is one base away.

TCRbeta CDR3 regions were amplified from genomic DNA by means of the immunoSEQ Assay, a bias-controlled multiplex PCR. Under the source paper's analysis protocol: Within the assay, amplification of reference gene primers was used to estimate how many nucleated cells each sample contained. To quantify the absolute abundance of each unique TCRbeta CDR3 rearrangement, sequence reads were collapsed and filtered. Productive Simpson clonality was computed per sample as the square root of Simpson's diversity index over productive rearrangements. TCRdb provides this immuneACCESS table in a form limited to in-frame rearrangements. Some clones are lacking; in checked studies, under half of them reflect an unresolved V gene, and why the rest are absent is not known. For V, J and clone size, that table is used; D and trimming come from the DNA. The sample table contains about 140,000 clones; only one count was recorded for more than 60% of them. Jointly, the top ten make up roughly 17% of the sample.

The collaborating institutions used their own protocols to collect whole blood in K2EDTA tubes. For TCRbeta analysis, collaborator samples were shipped as frozen whole blood, as isolated PBMCs, or as DNA extracted from either sample type. This TCR derives from a middle-aged man with acute or convalescent COVID-19. Recombination connected TRBV24-1 to TRBJ1-4; 9 bases in the middle match TRBD1. The sample was peripheral blood. The DNA sequence is as follows: TGTGCCACCAGTGATTTAGGGACAGGGTATGTAGCTAATGAAAAACTGTTTTTT. Protein translation: CATSDLGTGYVANEKLFF.